This T cell receptor (beta chain) was sequenced for a study of T cell responses to AZD1222 COVID-19 vaccine. Study-wide results and limits: Spike-spanning, vaccine-associated CD4 TCRs were dominant at 160-218 and 743-854. No day 14 peak samples; only post-peak repertoires were characterized.

Measured with immunoSEQ multiplex PCR; TCRdb has only the in-frame clones, and not every one. This sample has some 92,000 clones, with about 91% found just once. Germline V CDR1 and CDR2: PRHDT, FYEKMQ (reference sequence). Germline trimming cut 5 bases from V and 6 bases from J; bases unmatched to any gene: 3. CDR3 length: 12 amino acids. With regard to this clone: Its target is unknown.

The chain employs TRBV13 and TRBJ1-2; 7 bases fit TRBD1. Sample: peripheral blood, taken on day 0 of AZD1222 vaccination. The receptor's source is an adult in good health. The CDR3 loop is CASSAGTDGYTF. CDR3 DNA: TGTGCCAGCAGCGCCGGGACAGATGGCTACACCTTC. Based on the CDR3 plus reference TRBV13 and TRBJ1-2, the full variable domain is AAGVIQSPRHLIKEKRETATLKCYPIPRHDTVYWYQQGPGQDPQFLISFYEKMQSDKGSIPDRFSAQQFSDYHSELNMSSLELGDSALYFCASSAGTDGYTFGSGTRLTVV.